The clone carrying this T cell receptor (beta chain) appeared once. Trimming took 3 bases from V and 1 from J; bases not matched to a gene: 4. The CDR3 extends over 15 amino acids. Germline CDR1 reads SEHNR; CDR2 reads FQNEAQ (reference sequence). The data stem from a study of blood T cell repertoires in COVID-19. Study at large: Italy, Spain and the United States were the sources of the convalescent and acute COVID-19 samples. From T cells, B-cell-depleted T cells, or PBMCs came the material, which was cDNA or gDNA.

Original processing notes: Nucleated cell counts were estimated from reference gene primer amplification. The table came from immunoSEQ multiplex PCR; TCRdb's copy has only in-frame clones and leaves some out. Clonal size and the V and J genes are those of that table, whereas D and trimming came from the DNA. This table holds about 92,000 clones, about 85% found once. This chain connects TRBV7-9 to TRBJ2-5, with TRBD1 matching over 8 bases. Sequenced: peripheral blood. This sequence was found in a human donor in a cohort sampled during active COVID-19. The CDR3 is CASSFRGPIQETQYF. The CDR3 DNA reads as TGTGCCAGCAGCTTCAGGGGGCCCATCCAAGAGACCCAGTACTTC. The full variable domain, rest sourced from reference TRBV7-9 and TRBJ2-5, is DTGVSQNPRHKITKRGQNVTFRCDPISEHNRLYWYRQTLGQGPEFLTYFQNEAQLEKSRLLSDRFSAERPKGSFSTLEIQRTEQGDSAMYLCASSFRGPIQETQYFGPGTRLLVL.